These 18 T cell receptor beta chains came from one sample sequenced in a study of response to subunit inactivated influenza vaccine. MiXCR was run by TCRdb on the RT-PCR reads, yielding one entry per CDR3 protein. The sample shows approximately 570,000 distinct CDR3 sequences, approximately 7.7% of them seen only once. The material was PBMCs from blood, obtained less than 30 months after vaccination. The source is a man between 45 and 75 years old who received an inactivated influenza vaccine.

This clonotype was detected only a few times. The genes are TRBV10-3 and TRBJ2-3; 7 bases align to TRBD1. The V gene's germline CDR1 is ENHRY and CDR2 SYGVKD. This CDR3 contains 14 residues. The V gene end was trimmed by 8 bases and the J gene end by 3 bases; junction bases not matched to a gene: 8. In DNA form, the CDR3 reads TGTGCCATCGGACAGGTCGGGCGGACAGATACGCAGTATTTT. Amino acids: CAIGQVGRTDTQYF.

This clonotype was seen only a few times. The rearrangement links TRBV6-6 to TRBJ2-1; D assignment may be TRBD1 or TRBD2 (6 bases each). This CDR3 has 12 residues. The V gene lost 5 bases and the J gene lost 9 bases, with 11 bases spanning the gap. Germline V gives CDR1 MNHNY, CDR2 SVGAGI (reference sequence). The DNA of the CDR3 is TGTGCCAGCAGTGCACAGGGAGGTGAGCAGTTCTTC. This gives the protein CASSAQGGEQFF.

This clonotype was found a few times. The chain employs TRBV11-1 and TRBJ1-1, with 8 bases fitting TRBD1. The V gene end was trimmed by 2 bases and the J gene end by 2 bases; junction bases not matched to a gene: 7. The CDR3 runs to 16 residues. The V gene's germline CDR1 is SGHAT and CDR2 FQDESV (reference sequence). Here the CDR3 reads CASSLLGTGINTEAFF. Here the CDR3 DNA reads TGTGCCAGCAGCTTACTAGGGACAGGCATTAACACTGAAGCTTTCTTT.

V and J are TRBV4-3 and TRBJ2-1, with TRBD2 matching 14 bases. CDR1 and CDR2 (germline): LGHNA, YSLEER. With V trimmed by 1 base and J by 8 bases, 1 base remained unmatched. The CDR3 loop spans 15 amino acids. The CDR3 spells CASSQGLAGGDEQFF. Written as DNA, the CDR3 is TGCGCCAGCAGCCAAGGACTAGCGGGAGGGGATGAGCAGTTCTTC.

This clonotype was counted only a few times. The chain is built from TRBV11-3 and TRBJ2-1; TRBD2 aligns across 11 bases. Per germline, CDR1 SGHNT and CDR2 YENEEA. V shed 1 base, J shed 7 bases, and the junction held 12 bases outside the gene matches. The CDR3 consists of 18 residues. CDR3 DNA sequence: TGTGCCAGCAGCTTAGTGGTTAGAGGGACTAGCGGTTTTAATGAGCAGTTCTTC. Its translation: CASSLVVRGTSGFNEQFF.

The chain uses TRBV20-1 and TRBJ2-4; 8 positions match TRBD2. After removal of 6 bases from V and 0 bases from J, the junction contained 10 bases not matched to a gene. Germline CDR1 is DFQATT and CDR2 is SNEGSKA (reference sequence). This CDR3 comprises 16 residues. CDR3 bases: TGCAGTGCACCCCTCACTAGCGGCCTAGCCAAAAACATTCAGTACTTC. This sequence encodes CSAPLTSGLAKNIQYF.

This clonotype was detected ten times or more. V gene TRBV10-3 combines with J gene TRBJ2-5; the D call may be TRBD1 or TRBD2 (5 bases each). CDR1 is ENHRY, CDR2 SYGVKD, per germline. The V end lost 0 bases, the J end lost 4 bases, and 9 bases lay between the germline ends. The length of the CDR3 is 14 residues. CDR3 amino acids: CAISESAGRETQYF. In DNA, the CDR3 is TGTGCCATCAGTGAGTCGGCAGGGAGAGAGACCCAGTACTTC.

This clonotype was seen ten or more times. The genes are TRBV12-3 or TRBV12-4 and TRBJ2-2; D is unclear. CDR3 length equals 15 residues. Deletions cut 6 bases from V and 1 base from J, with 12 bases between. The CDR3 sequence: CASSSITLNTGELFF. CDR3 DNA sequence: TGTGCCAGCAGCAGCATTACACTGAACACCGGGGAGCTGTTTTTT.

The chain has TRBV20-1 and TRBJ1-1; D remains unclear. V shed 0 bases and J shed 4 bases, with 6 bases lying between them. Germline loops: CDR1 DFQATT, CDR2 SNEGSKA (reference sequence). The CDR3 totals 12 residues. CDR3 sequence: CSARDPATEAFF. DNA of the CDR3: TGCAGTGCTAGAGATCCTGCCACTGAAGCTTTCTTT.

The sample holds many counts of this clonotype. This chain connects TRBV3-1 to TRBJ1-1; D not certain. The CDR3 covers 16 residues. CDR1 and CDR2 (germline): LGHDT, YNNKEL (reference sequence). The V end lost 0 bases, the J end lost 1 base, and 12 bases lay between the germline ends. Here the CDR3 DNA reads TGTGCCAGCAGCCAAGAACGAGTGAAACAGAACACTGAAGCTTTCTTT. Its protein product is CASSQERVKQNTEAFF.

The table lists this clonotype with a few counts. This chain uses TRBV12-3 or TRBV12-4 with TRBJ1-6; D might be TRBD1 (5 bases). The germline V and J ends were trimmed by 7 bases and 9 bases, with 19 bases remaining between them. The CDR3 runs to 15 residues. The CDR3 nucleotides are TGTGCCAGCACCTCTGGGGGGGTGATGGGTTCACCCCTCCACTTT. This codes for CASTSGGVMGSPLHF.

The chain uses TRBV6-2 or TRBV6-3 and TRBJ2-1; D might be TRBD1 (5 bases). Deletions cut 4 bases from V and 12 bases from J, with 19 bases between. This CDR3 region has 14 residues. CDR1 is MNHEY, CDR2 SVGEGT, per germline. This CDR3 is CASSSRVPFRGQFF. The CDR3 DNA is TGTGCCAGCAGTTCCCGGGTCCCTTTTAGGGGGCAGTTCTTC.

This clonotype was observed many times. The CDR3 sequence is CASSLVQNYEQYF. The CDR3 DNA reads as TGCGCCAGCAGCTTGGTACAGAACTACGAGCAGTACTTC. The chain combines TRBV5-1 with TRBJ2-7; D unclear. The CDR3 sequence is 13 residues long. Germline CDR1 reads SGHRS; CDR2 reads YFSETQ. Trimming took 0 bases from V and 3 from J, leaving 7 bases between them. The full variable domain, with the rest looked up from reference TRBV5-1 and TRBJ2-7, is KAGVTQTPRYLIKTRGQQVTLSCSPISGHRSVSWYQQTPGQGLQFLFEYFSETQRNKGNFPGRFSGRQFSNSRSEMNVSTLELGDSALYLCASSLVQNYEQYFGPGTRLTVT.

The sample holds a few counts of this clonotype. The chain is built from TRBV10-3 and TRBJ2-3; 7 bases map to TRBD1. Germline values: CDR1 ENHRY, CDR2 SYGVKD. The CDR3 runs to 14 residues. V lost 5 bases, J lost 2 bases, and 4 bases stayed unmatched. CDR3 protein: CAISQGQSTDTQYF. The CDR3, as DNA: TGTGCCATCAGTCAGGGACAGTCCACAGATACGCAGTATTTT.

This clonotype showed up many times. The chain uses TRBV5-5 and TRBJ2-3; TRBD2 matches 8 bases. V dropped 4 bases and J dropped 3; count of bases not matched to a gene: 10. This CDR3 spans 16 amino acids. The germline CDR1 and CDR2 sequences are SGHKS and YYEKEE (reference sequence). The CDR3 loop reads CASSRVWSGGTDTQYF. The DNA for the CDR3 is TGTGCCAGCAGCCGGGTTTGGTCGGGAGGGACAGATACGCAGTATTTT.

This clonotype was counted at least ten times. The chain employs TRBV12-3 or TRBV12-4 and TRBJ2-7, with 7 bases that match TRBD1. The CDR3 covers 14 residues. J gave up 5 bases and V 3 bases, and 7 bases lay outside the gene matches. The CDR3 sequence is CASSFTGVLDEQYF. The CDR3 bases are TGTGCCAGCAGTTTTACAGGGGTGTTAGACGAGCAGTACTTC.

The chain joins TRBV7-8 to TRBJ2-1, with 9 positions matching TRBD2. The CDR3 runs 18 residues. Trimming at V came to 3 bases and at J to 0 bases, leaving 9 bases not matched to a gene. Germline V gene data show CDR1 as SGHVS and CDR2 as FQNEAQ. This chain's CDR3 is CASSFSAGGTLSYNEQFF. In DNA form, the CDR3 reads TGTGCCAGCAGCTTTTCCGCGGGGGGGACACTCTCCTACAATGAGCAGTTCTTC.

This chain connects TRBV6-5 to TRBJ2-5, with a weak D call TRBD2 (5 bases). There are 15 residues in the CDR3. The V gene lost 4 bases and the J gene lost 5 bases, with 17 bases spanning the gap. The V gene's germline CDR1 is MNHEY and CDR2 SVGAGI. Here the CDR3 reads CASSSPGMGWETQYF. CDR3 bases: TGTGCCAGCAGTTCCCCCGGGATGGGCTGGGAGACCCAGTACTTC.